Below are 3 T cell receptor beta chains sequenced from a single sample in a study of monozygotic twins with inflammatory bowel disease. TCRdb re-called the 5' RACE reads; one entry per CDR3 protein, DNA not given. This table holds around 450,000 distinct CDR3 sequences. Sequenced sample: blood. The origin of the receptors is a human donor with ulcerative colitis or Crohn's disease, or a healthy co-twin of an affected twin (not recorded which).

This chain connects TRBV20-1 to TRBJ2-1; there is no DNA to check the TCRdb D call of TRBD1. Germline CDR1 and CDR2: DFQATT and SNEGSKA (reference sequence). The CDR3 contains 16 residues. This CDR3 reads CSARDGGLNLGNEQFF.

The chain uses TRBV12-3 or TRBV12-4 and TRBJ2-5; TCRdb designates TRBD1, a call that cannot be tested without DNA. CDR3 length: 13 residues. This chain's CDR3 is CASSSPHLETQYF.

The chain combines TRBV2 with TRBJ2-7; TCRdb returns TRBD1, unconfirmable since there is no DNA. The germline CDR1 and CDR2 sequences are SNHLY and FYNNEI. The length of the CDR3 is 16 residues. The CDR3 here is CGSSDYGTGYSYEQYF.